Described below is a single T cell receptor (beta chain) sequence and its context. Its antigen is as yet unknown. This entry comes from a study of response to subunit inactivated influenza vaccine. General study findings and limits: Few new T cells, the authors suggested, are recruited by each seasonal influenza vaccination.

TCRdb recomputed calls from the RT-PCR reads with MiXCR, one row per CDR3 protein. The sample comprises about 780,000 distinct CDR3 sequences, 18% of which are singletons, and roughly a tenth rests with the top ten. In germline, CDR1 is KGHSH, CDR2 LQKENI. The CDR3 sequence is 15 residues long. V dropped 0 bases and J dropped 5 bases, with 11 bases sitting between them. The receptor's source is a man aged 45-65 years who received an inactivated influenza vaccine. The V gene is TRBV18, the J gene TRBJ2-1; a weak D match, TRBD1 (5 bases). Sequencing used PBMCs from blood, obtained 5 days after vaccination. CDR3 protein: CASSPPGQPNNEQFF. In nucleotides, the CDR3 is TGTGCCAGCTCACCACCGGGGCAACCTAACAATGAGCAGTTCTTC.